This T cell receptor beta chain stems from a study of cytomegalovirus exposure and HLA in healthy donors. Study-level findings and limits: CMV serostatus was the only immune exposure information that was available. Earlier analysis yielded a pattern in which most TCR beta V segments were productive about 90% or about 30% of the time. Rare sequences made up most TCRs, while some public TCRs were found in many donors.

Per germline, CDR1 SGDLS and CDR2 YYNGEE. This CDR3 is built from 16 residues. V shed 6 bases, J shed 1 base, and the junction held 3 bases outside the gene matches. About this clone: Its matching antigen is unknown.

PCR used 60 Vbeta primers and 13 Jbeta primers. Using immunoSEQ multiplex PCR, the repertoire was profiled, and TCRdb retains in-frame clones only, with some absent. The sample records over 75,000 clones, approximately 70% being singletons. Material for sequencing was PBMCs. The rearrangement joins TRBV9 to TRBJ2-6, with 11 bases matching TRBD1. The sequence came from a man aged 25-45 years in good health and CMV-seronegative. The CDR3 nucleotides are TGTGCCAGCACCGGGACAGGGGGTTCTGGGGCCAACGTCCTGACTTTC. Translated, it gives CASTGTGGSGANVLTF.